This T cell receptor beta chain was sequenced for a study of spatial heterogeneity in lung cancer. Study as a whole: The donor group consisted of 55 to 85 patients who had untreated, early-stage non-small cell lung cancer. The study consistently detected more beta-chain than alpha-chain sequences.

As for time point: blood at routine non-recurrence follow-up after resection. No cells were sorted before sequencing. The whole RNA sequenced was extracted from tumor, nontumor lung or frozen PBMC. The CDR3 has 15 amino acids. The germline V gene encodes CDR1 GTSNPN and CDR2 SVGIG (reference sequence). With 1 base removed from V and 2 bases from J, the gap between germline ends came to 9 bases. A distinct unique molecular identifier was carried by each TCR cDNA molecule. In TCRdb, the 5' RACE reads were re-called with MiXCR into one record per CDR3 protein. Of around 45,000 distinct CDR3 sequences in the sample, 20% to 25% are singletons; the top ten hold approximately 7.2%.

The chain recombines TRBV30 with TRBJ1-6; D not resolved. The TCR originated in a female donor with early-stage non-small cell lung cancer. Specimen: PBMCs, collected at follow-up. CDR3 protein: CAWSEDVTYNSPLHF. The CDR3 coding sequence is TGTGCCTGGAGTGAAGATGTCACCTATAATTCACCCCTCCACTTT.